These T cell receptor beta chains were read from a single sample in a study of tumor-infiltrating lymphocytes in oesophageal squamous cell carcinoma. TCRdb reanalysed the PCR reads using MiXCR and keeps one entry per CDR3 protein. The table records about 19,000 distinct CDR3 sequences, about 38% of them present only once. Sequenced sample: normal esophageal tissue next to the tumor. The receptors here all came from a male donor with esophageal squamous cell carcinoma. CDR3s include the opening cysteine and the closing phenylalanine or tryptophan. The order of the fields is CDR3 protein, J gene, V gene, clone size, CDR3 length. Clone size is not always given. Where it is, it says once, few, many or a class for expanded clones.

CDR3aa: CASSLVATSGGSYNEQFF
j_gene: TRBJ2-1
v_gene: TRBV28
abundance: .
len: 18

CDR3aa: CASSSGGLGNTEAFF
j_gene: TRBJ1-1
v_gene: TRBV28
abundance: once
len: 15

CDR3aa: CASGADSSYEQFF
j_gene: .
v_gene: TRBV12-5
abundance: .
len: 13

CDR3aa: CASSDLGNQPQHF
j_gene: TRBJ1-5
v_gene: TRBV6-1
abundance: many
len: 13

CDR3aa: CASSSAGASLWDYEQYF
j_gene: TRBJ2-7
v_gene: TRBV6-1
abundance: many
len: 17

CDR3aa: CASSLSSYEQYF
j_gene: .
v_gene: TRBV5-8
abundance: .
len: 12

CDR3aa: CASSSIGYEQYF
j_gene: TRBJ2-7
v_gene: TRBV12-3/TRBV12-4
abundance: many
len: 12

CDR3aa: CASSSEGREGTDTQFF
j_gene: TRBJ2-1
v_gene: TRBV7-3
abundance: .
len: 16

CDR3aa: CVSSLDGLVDTGGLYF
j_gene: TRBJ2-4
v_gene: TRBV7-6
abundance: .
len: 16

CDR3aa: CASGNAPSSSYEQYF
j_gene: TRBJ2-7
v_gene: TRBV7-9
abundance: medium-sized
len: 15

CDR3aa: CASRAGGSVQETQYF
j_gene: TRBJ2-5
v_gene: TRBV28
abundance: medium-sized
len: 15

CDR3aa: CSARVFQAGVNNEQFF
j_gene: TRBJ2-1
v_gene: TRBV20-1
abundance: once
len: 16

CDR3aa: CASSSRLARGDIQYF
j_gene: TRBJ2-4
v_gene: TRBV7-2
abundance: few
len: 15

CDR3aa: CASSDRGLMETQYF
j_gene: .
v_gene: TRBV7-9
abundance: .
len: 14